The following is a TCR beta chain sequence with its context. Antigen: not known. With 8 bases removed from V and 2 bases from J, the gap between germline ends came to 12 bases. The germline V gene has CDR1 SGHDT and CDR2 YYEEEE. The CDR3 sequence is 13 residues long. The data derive from a study of T-cell reconstitution after alpha-beta-depleted transplantation in children. General observations from the study: Several hundred rapidly expanded clones from non-depleted graft cells reportedly supplied alpha-beta T cells about two months post-transplant. Surviving recipient cells, namely T cells and thymic progenitors, were the source of high day-60 TCRbeta diversity in some patients.

The library targeted TCRbeta and was prepared with unique molecular identifiers. MiXCR, applied by TCRdb to the PCR reads, yields one record per CDR3 protein. The table includes about 980,000 distinct CDR3 sequences, 25% to 35% detected once. The material sequenced was PBMCs, mostly from graft donor cells, taken 360 days after TCRalphabeta/CD19-depleted stem cell transplant. This TCR was sampled from a boy younger than two who had a stem cell transplant for SCID, so the T cells may come from the graft donor. The chain carries TRBV5-6 and TRBJ2-3; D gene uncertain. The CDR3 is CARGYGPTDTQYF. Here the CDR3 DNA reads TGTGCCAGGGGCTATGGGCCCACAGATACGCAGTATTTT.